This record covers a single TCR beta chain. Its specificity is unknown. TCRdb redid the calling of the reads with MiXCR, one entry per CDR3 protein. Among just over 450,000 distinct CDR3 sequences listed, approximately 40% were seen once. The entry originates in a study of T cell repertoires in cytomegalovirus infection. Study details: HLA-B-restricted CMV epitopes that are well studied, plus recently identified HLA-C-restricted ones, were used by the study.

The CDR3 consists of 17 residues. Germline lookup yields CDR1 SSHAT and CDR2 FNYEAQ (reference sequence). The V segment lost 3 bases and the J segment 9 bases; nucleotides outside the gene matches: 11. Sample: cultured PBMCs, taken from culture after CMV antigen stimulation. V and J are TRBV7-7 and TRBJ2-1, with 13 bases that match TRBD2. This TCR came from a human donor in good health (CMV status not recorded). Some clones in this sample may be carry-over from other donors' samples. Here the CDR3 reads CASSLGTSGTLGGEQFF. DNA of the CDR3: TGTGCCAGCAGCTTGGGGACTAGCGGGACTCTGGGGGGTGAGCAGTTCTTC.